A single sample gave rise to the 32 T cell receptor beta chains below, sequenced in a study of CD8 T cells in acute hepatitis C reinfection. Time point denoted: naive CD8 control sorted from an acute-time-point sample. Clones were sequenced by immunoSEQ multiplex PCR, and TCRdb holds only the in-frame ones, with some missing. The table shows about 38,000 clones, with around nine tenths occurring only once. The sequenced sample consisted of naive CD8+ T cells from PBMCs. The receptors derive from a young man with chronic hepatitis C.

CDR3 coding DNA: TGTGCCAGCAAAGACAGGGGTTACACTGAAGCTTTCTTT. It codes for CASKDRGYTEAFF. The chain has TRBV6-1 and TRBJ1-1; 8 positions match TRBD1. V was pared by 7 bases and J by 3 bases, with 4 bases of the junction left unmatched. CDR1 and CDR2 from the germline V gene are MNHNS and SASEGT. This CDR3 spans 13 amino acids.

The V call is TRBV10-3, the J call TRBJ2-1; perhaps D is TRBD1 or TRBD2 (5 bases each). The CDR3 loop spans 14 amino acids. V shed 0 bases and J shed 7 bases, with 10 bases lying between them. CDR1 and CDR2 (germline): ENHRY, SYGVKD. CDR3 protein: CAISESGVGNEQFF. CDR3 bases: TGTGCCATCAGTGAGTCGGGGGTAGGGAATGAGCAGTTCTTC.

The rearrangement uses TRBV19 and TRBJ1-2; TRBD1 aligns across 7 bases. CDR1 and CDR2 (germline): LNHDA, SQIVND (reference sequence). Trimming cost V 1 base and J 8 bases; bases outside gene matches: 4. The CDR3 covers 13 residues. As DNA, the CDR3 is TGTGCCAGTAGTATAGTTACAGGGGACGGCTACACCTTC. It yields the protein CASSIVTGDGYTF.

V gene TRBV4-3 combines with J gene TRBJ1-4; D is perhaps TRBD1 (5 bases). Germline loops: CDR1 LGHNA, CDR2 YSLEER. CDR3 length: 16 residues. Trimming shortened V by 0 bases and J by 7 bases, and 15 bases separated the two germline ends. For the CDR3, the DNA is TGCGCCAGCAGCCAAGACTCTCAGGGATCCTTTGAAAAACTGTTTTTT. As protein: CASSQDSQGSFEKLFF.

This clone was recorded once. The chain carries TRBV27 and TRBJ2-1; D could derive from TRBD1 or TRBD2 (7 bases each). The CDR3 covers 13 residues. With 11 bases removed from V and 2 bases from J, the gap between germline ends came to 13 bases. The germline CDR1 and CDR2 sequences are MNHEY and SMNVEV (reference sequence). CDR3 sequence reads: CASGGATYNEQFF. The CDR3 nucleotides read TGTGCCTCAGGGGGGGCCACCTACAATGAGCAGTTCTTC.

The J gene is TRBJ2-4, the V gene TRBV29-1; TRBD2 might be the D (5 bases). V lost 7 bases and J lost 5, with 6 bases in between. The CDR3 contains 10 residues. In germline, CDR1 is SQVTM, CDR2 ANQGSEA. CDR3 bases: TGCAGCGCACTAGAAAACATTCAGTACTTC. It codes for CSALENIQYF.

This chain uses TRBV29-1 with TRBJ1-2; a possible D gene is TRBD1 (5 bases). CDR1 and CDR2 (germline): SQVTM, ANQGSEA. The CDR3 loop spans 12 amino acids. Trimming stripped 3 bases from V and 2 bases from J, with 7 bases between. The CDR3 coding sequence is TGCAGCGTTGACAGGGCCAACTATGGCTACACCTTC. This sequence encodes CSVDRANYGYTF.

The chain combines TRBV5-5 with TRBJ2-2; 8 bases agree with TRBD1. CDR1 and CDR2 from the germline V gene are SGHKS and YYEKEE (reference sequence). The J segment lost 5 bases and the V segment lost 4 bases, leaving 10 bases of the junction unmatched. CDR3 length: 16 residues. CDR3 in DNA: TGTGCCAGCAGCGCTCGCGGGACAGGCAAGACCGGGGAGCTGTTTTTT. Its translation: CASSARGTGKTGELFF.

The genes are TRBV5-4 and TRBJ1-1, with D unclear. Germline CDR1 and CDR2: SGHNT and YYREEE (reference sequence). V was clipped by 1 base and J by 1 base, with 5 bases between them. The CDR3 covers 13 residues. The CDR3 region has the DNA TGTGCCAGCAGCTTGAGTAGGAACACTGAAGCTTTCTTT. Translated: CASSLSRNTEAFF.

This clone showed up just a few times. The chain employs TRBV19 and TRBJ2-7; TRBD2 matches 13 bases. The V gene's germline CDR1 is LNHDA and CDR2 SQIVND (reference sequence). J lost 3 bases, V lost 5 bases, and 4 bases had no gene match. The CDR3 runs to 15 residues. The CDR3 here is CASSAGTSGVYEQYF. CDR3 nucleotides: TGTGCCAGTAGTGCCGGGACTAGCGGGGTCTACGAGCAGTACTTC.

As DNA, the CDR3 is TGTGCCAGCAGCCCGACAGGGGGAGATGGCTACACCTTC. The encoded protein is CASSPTGGDGYTF. This chain connects TRBV16 to TRBJ1-2; 9 nucleotides agree with TRBD1. Germline V gene lookup returns CDR1 KGHSY and CDR2 FQNENV. The CDR3 spans 13 residues. J was trimmed by 6 bases and V by 4 bases; bases with no gene match: 3.

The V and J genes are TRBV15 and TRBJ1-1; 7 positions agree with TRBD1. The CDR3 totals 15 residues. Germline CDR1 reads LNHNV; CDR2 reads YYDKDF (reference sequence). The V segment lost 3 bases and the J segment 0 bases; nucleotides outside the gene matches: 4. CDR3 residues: CATSSLTGLNTEAFF. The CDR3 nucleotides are TGTGCCACCAGCAGCCTGACAGGGCTGAACACTGAAGCTTTCTTT. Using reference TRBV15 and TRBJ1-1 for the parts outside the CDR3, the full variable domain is DAMVIQNPRYQVTQFGKPVTLSCSQTLNHNVMYWYQQKSSQAPKLLFHYYDKDFNNEADTPDNFQSRRPNTSFCFLDIRSPGLGDTAMYLCATSSLTGLNTEAFFGQGTRLTVV.

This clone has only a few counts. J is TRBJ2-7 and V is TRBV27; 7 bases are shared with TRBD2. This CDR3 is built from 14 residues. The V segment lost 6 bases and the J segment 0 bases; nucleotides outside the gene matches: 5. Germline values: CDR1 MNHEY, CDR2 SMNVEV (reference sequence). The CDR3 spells CASRDGLVSYEQYF. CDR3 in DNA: TGTGCCAGCAGGGACGGACTAGTCTCCTACGAGCAGTACTTC.

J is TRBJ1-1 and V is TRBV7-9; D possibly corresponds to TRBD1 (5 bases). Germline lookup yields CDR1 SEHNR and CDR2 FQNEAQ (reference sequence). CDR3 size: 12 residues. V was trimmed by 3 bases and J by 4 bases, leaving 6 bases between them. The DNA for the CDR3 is TGTGCCAGCAGCTTGGGGGTCACTGAAGCTTTCTTT. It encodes CASSLGVTEAFF.

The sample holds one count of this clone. This CDR3 reads CASSLAGGVNTEAFF. The CDR3 nucleotides are TGTGCCAGCAGCTTAGCGGGAGGAGTAAACACTGAAGCTTTCTTT. The gene calls are TRBV7-9 and TRBJ1-1; D remains ambiguous. CDR3 length: 15 residues. The germline gives CDR1 SEHNR, CDR2 FQNEAQ (reference sequence). Trimming took off 0 bases at V and 2 bases at J, with 10 bases between the two ends.

The CDR3 is CASSEILTGEAFF. The CDR3 nucleotides read TGTGCCAGCAGCGAAATACTAACAGGGGAAGCTTTCTTT. This chain connects TRBV9 to TRBJ1-1; D is perhaps TRBD1 (6 bases). This CDR3 spans 13 amino acids. The germline gives CDR1 SGDLS, CDR2 YYNGEE. V was clipped by 3 bases and J by 8 bases, with 14 bases between them.

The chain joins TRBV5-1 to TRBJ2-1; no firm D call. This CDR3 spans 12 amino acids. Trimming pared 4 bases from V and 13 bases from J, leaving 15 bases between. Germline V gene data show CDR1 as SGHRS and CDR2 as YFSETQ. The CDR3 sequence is CASSHDPKFQFF. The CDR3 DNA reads TGCGCCAGCAGCCACGACCCAAAGTTTCAGTTCTTC. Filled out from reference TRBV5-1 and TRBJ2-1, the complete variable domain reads KAGVTQTPRYLIKTRGQQVTLSCSPISGHRSVSWYQQTPGQGLQFLFEYFSETQRNKGNFPGRFSGRQFSNSRSEMNVSTLELGDSALYLCASSHDPKFQFFGPGTRLTVL.

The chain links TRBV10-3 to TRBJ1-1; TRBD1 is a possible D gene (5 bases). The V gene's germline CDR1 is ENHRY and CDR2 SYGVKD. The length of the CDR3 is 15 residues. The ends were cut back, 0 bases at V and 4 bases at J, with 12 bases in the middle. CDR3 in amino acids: CAISESEVTGTEAFF. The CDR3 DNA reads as TGTGCCATCAGTGAGTCGGAGGTAACAGGCACTGAAGCTTTCTTT.

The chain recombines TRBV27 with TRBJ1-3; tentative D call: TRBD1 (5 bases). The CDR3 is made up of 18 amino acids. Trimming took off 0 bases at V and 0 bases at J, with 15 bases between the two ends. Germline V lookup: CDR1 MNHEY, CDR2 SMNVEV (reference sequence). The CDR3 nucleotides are TGTGCCAGCAGTTTATCTGGCGGGGCAGACCTCTCTGGAAACACCATATATTTT. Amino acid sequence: CASSLSGGADLSGNTIYF.

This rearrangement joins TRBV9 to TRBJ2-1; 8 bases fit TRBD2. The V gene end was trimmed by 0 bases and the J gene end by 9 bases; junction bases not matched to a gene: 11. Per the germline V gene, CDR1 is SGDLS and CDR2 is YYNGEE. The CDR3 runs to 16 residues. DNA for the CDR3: TGTGCCAGCAGCGTAGGAACCGGGACTAGAGTAGCTGAGCAGTTCTTC. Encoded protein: CASSVGTGTRVAEQFF.

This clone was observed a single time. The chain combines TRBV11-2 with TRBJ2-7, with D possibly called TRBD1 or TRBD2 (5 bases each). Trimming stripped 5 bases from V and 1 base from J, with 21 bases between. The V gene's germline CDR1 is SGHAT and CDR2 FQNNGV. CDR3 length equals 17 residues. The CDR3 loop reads CASSLILGTEISYEQYF. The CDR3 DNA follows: TGTGCCAGCAGCCTAATTCTCGGGACGGAGATTTCCTACGAGCAGTACTTC.

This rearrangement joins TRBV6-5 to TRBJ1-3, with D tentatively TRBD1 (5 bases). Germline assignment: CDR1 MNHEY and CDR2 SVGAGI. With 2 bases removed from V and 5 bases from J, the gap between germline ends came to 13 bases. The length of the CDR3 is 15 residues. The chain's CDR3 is CASSYEMGGRNTIYF. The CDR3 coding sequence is TGTGCCAGCAGTTACGAGATGGGGGGGAGAAACACCATATATTTT.

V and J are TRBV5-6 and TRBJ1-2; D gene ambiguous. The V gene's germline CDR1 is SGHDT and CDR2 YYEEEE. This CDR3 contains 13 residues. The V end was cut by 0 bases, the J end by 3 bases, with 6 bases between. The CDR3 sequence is CASSLVAHYGYTF. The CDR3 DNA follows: TGTGCCAGCAGCTTGGTAGCTCACTATGGCTACACCTTC.

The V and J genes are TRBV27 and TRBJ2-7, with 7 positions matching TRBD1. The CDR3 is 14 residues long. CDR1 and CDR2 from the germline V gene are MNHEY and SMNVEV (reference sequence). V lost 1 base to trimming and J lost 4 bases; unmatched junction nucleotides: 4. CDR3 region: CASSLFQGVYEQYF. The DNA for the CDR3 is TGTGCCAGCAGTTTATTCCAGGGGGTGTACGAGCAGTACTTC.

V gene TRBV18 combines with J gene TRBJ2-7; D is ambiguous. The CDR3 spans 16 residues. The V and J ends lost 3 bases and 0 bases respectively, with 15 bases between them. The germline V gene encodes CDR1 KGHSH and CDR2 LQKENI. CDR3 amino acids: CASSPMDHFGSYEQYF. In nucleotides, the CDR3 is TGTGCCAGCTCACCTATGGATCATTTCGGCTCCTACGAGCAGTACTTC. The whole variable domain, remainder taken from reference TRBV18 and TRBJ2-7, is NAGVMQNPRHLVRRRGQEARLRCSPMKGHSHVYWYRQLPEEGLKFMVYLQKENIIDESGMPKERFSAEFPKEGPSILRIQQVVRGDSAAYFCASSPMDHFGSYEQYFGPGTRLTVT.

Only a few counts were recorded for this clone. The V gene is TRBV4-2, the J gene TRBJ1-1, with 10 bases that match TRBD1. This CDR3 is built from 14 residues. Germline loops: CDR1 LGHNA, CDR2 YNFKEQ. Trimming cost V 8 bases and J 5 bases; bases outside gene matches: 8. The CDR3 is CASGWTGGGTEAFF. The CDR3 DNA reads TGTGCCAGCGGCTGGACAGGGGGAGGGACTGAAGCTTTCTTT.

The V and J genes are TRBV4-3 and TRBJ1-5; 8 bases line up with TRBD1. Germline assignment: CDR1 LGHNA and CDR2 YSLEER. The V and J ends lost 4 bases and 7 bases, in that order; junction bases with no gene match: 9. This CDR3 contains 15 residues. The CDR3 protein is CASSPDRGRGQPQHF. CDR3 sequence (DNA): TGCGCCAGCAGCCCTGACAGGGGCAGAGGACAGCCCCAGCATTTT.

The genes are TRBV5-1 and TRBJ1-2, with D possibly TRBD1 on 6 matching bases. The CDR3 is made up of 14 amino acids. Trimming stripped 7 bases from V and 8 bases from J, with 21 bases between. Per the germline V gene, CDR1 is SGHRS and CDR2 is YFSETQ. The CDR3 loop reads CASGGVGAQRGYTF. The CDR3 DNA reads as TGCGCCAGCGGGGGCGTAGGGGCACAGAGAGGCTACACCTTC.

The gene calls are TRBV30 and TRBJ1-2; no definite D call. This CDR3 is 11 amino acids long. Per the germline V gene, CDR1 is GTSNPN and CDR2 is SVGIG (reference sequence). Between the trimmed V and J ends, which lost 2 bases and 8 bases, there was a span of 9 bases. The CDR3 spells CAWSTPDGYTF. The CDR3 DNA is TGTGCCTGGAGTACGCCAGACGGCTACACCTTC.

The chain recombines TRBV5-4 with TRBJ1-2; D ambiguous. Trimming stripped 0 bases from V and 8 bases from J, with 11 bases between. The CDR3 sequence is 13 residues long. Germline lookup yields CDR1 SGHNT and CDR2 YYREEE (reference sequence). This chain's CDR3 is CASSLEFGIGYTF. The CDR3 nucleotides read TGTGCCAGCAGCTTGGAGTTTGGAATCGGCTACACCTTC. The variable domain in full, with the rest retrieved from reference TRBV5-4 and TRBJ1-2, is ETGVTQSPTHLIKTRGQQVTLRCSSQSGHNTVSWYQQALGQGPQFIFQYYREEENGRGNFPPRFSGLQFPNYSSELNVNALELDDSALYLCASSLEFGIGYTFGSGTRLTVV.

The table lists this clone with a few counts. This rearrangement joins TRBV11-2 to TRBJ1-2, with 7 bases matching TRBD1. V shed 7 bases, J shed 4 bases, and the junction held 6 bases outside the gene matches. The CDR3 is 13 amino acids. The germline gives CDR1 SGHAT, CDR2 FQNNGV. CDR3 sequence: CASTRQGAYGYTF. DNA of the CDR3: TGTGCCAGCACCCGACAGGGCGCCTATGGCTACACCTTC. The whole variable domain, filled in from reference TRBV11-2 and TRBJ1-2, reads EAGVAQSPRYKIIEKRQSVAFWCNPISGHATLYWYQQILGQGPKLLIQFQNNGVVDDSQLPKDRFSAERLKGVDSTLKIQPAKLEDSAVYLCASTRQGAYGYTFGSGTRLTVV.

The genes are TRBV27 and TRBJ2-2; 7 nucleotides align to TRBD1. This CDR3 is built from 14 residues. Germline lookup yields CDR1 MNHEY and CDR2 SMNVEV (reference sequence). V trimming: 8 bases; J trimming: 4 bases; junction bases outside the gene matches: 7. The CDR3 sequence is CASGRGLGTGELFF. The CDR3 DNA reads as TGTGCCAGCGGCAGGGGGTTGGGCACCGGGGAGCTGTTTTTT.